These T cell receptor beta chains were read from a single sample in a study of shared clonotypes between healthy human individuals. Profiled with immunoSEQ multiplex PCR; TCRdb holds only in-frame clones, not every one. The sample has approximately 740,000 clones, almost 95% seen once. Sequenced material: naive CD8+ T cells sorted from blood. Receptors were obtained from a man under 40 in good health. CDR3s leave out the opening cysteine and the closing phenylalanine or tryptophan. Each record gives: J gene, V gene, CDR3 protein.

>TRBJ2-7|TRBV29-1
SVLGGTISYEQY
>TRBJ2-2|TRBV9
ASSEGPTNTGELF
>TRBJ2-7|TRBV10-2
ASSESIILAGDISYEQY
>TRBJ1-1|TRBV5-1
ASSPGTGAITEAF
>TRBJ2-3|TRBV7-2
ASSFGFQLTDTQY
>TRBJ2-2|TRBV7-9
ASSPLRGDTGELF
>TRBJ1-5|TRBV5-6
ASSLTQGSNQPQH
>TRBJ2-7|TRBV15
ATSISGSYEQY
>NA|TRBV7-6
ASSLDGVGGTYEQY
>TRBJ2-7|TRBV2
ASSEGLARLPHEQY
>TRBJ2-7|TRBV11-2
ASSSVRGNYEQY
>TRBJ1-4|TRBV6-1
ASSARVAIEKLF
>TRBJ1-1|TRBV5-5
ASSLVDGDTEAF
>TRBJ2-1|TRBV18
ASSPPVTSGRTFSSSYNEQF
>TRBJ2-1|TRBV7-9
ASSPPSGRDNNEQF
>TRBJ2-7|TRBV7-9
ASSLPGTGPYEQY
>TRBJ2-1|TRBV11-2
ASSLGAGRMDEQF
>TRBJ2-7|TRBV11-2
ASSSRTAPSYEQY
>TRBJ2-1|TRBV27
ASSLFVYNEQF
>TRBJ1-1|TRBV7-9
ASSSNSRDRPAEAF
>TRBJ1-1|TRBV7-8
ASSPRGGTEAF
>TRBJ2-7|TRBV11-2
ASGIDSGSNNEQY
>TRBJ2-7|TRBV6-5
ASRGLAGGYEQY
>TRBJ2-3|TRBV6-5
ASSYRWDSTDTQY
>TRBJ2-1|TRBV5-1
ASSLTGVTNEQF
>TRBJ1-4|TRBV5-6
ASSLVGRQGLDEKLF
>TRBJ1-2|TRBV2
ASMGGSGYGYT
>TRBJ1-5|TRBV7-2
ASSLNTNQPQH
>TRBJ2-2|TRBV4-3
ASSQVMPGQGNTGELF
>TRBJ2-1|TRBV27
ASKTTGTSVYNEQF
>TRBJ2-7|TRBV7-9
ASSHTGDYEQY
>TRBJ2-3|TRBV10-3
AISGRDRVPDTQY
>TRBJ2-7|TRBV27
ASSQKGVFYEQY
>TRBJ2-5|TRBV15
AASGTVDQETQY
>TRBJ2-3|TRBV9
ASSVGTSGTDTQY
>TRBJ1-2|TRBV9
ASSAPTGNEGRVSGYT
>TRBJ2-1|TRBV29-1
SGIGLAGNEQF
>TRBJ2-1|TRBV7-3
ASSPVAGSSYNEQF
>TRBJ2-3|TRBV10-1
ASSDFAGTDTQY
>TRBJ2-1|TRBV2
ASTLRGTSGLNEQF
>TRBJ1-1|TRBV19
ASSIVPGTNTEAF
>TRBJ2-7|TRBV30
AGRNRETAYEQY